This T cell receptor beta chain is from a study of T cell changes during pregnancy in multiple sclerosis (dated by TCRdb to the late 2010s). General notes on the study: In women with multiple sclerosis, the researchers looked at how the T cell repertoire shifted as pregnancy progressed.

The library relied on the immunoSEQ multiplex PCR assay. Entries here come from immuneACCESS through TCRdb and include only in-frame sequences with V and J called. Some clones fail to appear in such tables; in the studies checked, an unresolved V gene covers under half of the shortfall, and the cause of the remainder is unknown. The sample table lists tens of thousands of clones, roughly 92% of them with a count of one. 0.63% of the sample belongs to the ten largest clones. This clone was recorded once. Its binding antigen is unknown. Base qualities were left out, and no much larger clone turns up one base away. The specimen was CD4+ T cells from peripheral blood mononuclear cells, collected after pregnancy. The TCR originated in a female donor in good health, enrolled as a control in a pregnancy study.

The nucleotide sequence is TGCGCCAGCAGGAGGGACAGCTCCTATAATTCACCCCTCCACTTT. Translated, this gives CASRRDSSYNSPLHF. The rearranged chain carries TRBV5-1 and TRBJ1-6; 7 bases in the middle match TRBD1. CDR1 and CDR2 are drawn from the germline V gene: SGHRS, YFSETQ. Trimming removed 5 bases from V and 0 bases from J; the gene matches leave 2 bases unexplained. Reading from cysteine to phenylalanine, the CDR3 counts 15 amino acids. Only CDR3 DNA is held: 45 bases, read in frame from base 1.